The T cell receptor beta chain under discussion was sequenced for a study of control samples from healthy donors and cancer patients. CDR3 length: 14 residues. Germline CDR1 MNHEY, CDR2 SMNVEV (reference sequence). Trimming at V came to 5 bases and at J to 7 bases, leaving 5 bases not matched to a gene. The data were produced by immunoSEQ multiplex PCR, yet TCRdb's version contains in-frame clones alone and is incomplete. The data show some 110,000 clones, 80% to 90% seen once. This clone has a single count. Sequences were obtained from blood. The chain combines TRBV27 with TRBJ1-4; 9 bases are a match to TRBD1. The TCR comes from a woman between 50 and 59 years old in good health. The CDR3 region is CASSPWDRAEKLFF. DNA for the CDR3: TGTGCCAGCAGTCCATGGGACAGGGCTGAAAAACTGTTTTTT. Full variable domain (outside the CDR3, taken from reference TRBV27 and TRBJ1-4): EAQVTQNPRYLITVTGKKLTVTCSQNMNHEYMSWYRQDPGLGLRQIYYSMNVEVTDKGDVPEGYKVSRKEKRNFPLILESPSPNQTSLYFCASSPWDRAEKLFFGSGTQLSVL.